The 8 T cell receptor beta chains below all came from one sample that was sequenced in a study of T cells in Graves' hyperthyroidism and ophthalmopathy. TCR beta CDR3 regions were amplified from RNA. First-round RT-PCR with HTBI primers amplified the TCR CDR3 region. Each CDR3 protein gets one entry after TCRdb re-called the multiplex PCR reads with MiXCR. There are about 270,000 distinct CDR3 sequences in the sample; about 20% occur only once, and 64% lies in the top ten. The sequencing input was blood. These TCRs come from a man aged 25 to 40 with Graves' ophthalmopathy.

This clonotype was counted a few times. The genes are TRBV12-3 or TRBV12-4 and TRBJ1-1, with TRBD1 identical over 7 bases. The CDR3 sequence is 13 residues long. V lost 6 bases to trimming and J lost 7 bases; unmatched junction nucleotides: 8. The CDR3 nucleotides are TGTGCCAGCAGATTGACAGGGATTGGTGAAGCTTTCTTT. Its translation is CASRLTGIGEAFF.

The chain is built from TRBV5-1 and TRBJ2-6; tentatively, D is TRBD1 (5 bases). The germline V gene encodes CDR1 SGHRS and CDR2 YFSETQ. V dropped 4 bases and J dropped 0 bases, with 14 bases sitting between them. This CDR3 contains 17 residues. CDR3 bases: TGCGCCAGCAGCATCGGACACATTGTCTCTGGGGCCAACGTCCTGACTTTC. As protein: CASSIGHIVSGANVLTF. Using reference TRBV5-1 and TRBJ2-6 for the parts outside the CDR3, the full variable domain is KAGVTQTPRYLIKTRGQQVTLSCSPISGHRSVSWYQQTPGQGLQFLFEYFSETQRNKGNFPGRFSGRQFSNSRSEMNVSTLELGDSALYLCASSIGHIVSGANVLTFGAGSRLTVL.

This clonotype was observed a handful of times. It may be a read error: a sequence one base away is much more abundant. The J gene is TRBJ2-6, the V gene TRBV30; TRBD1 might be the D (5 bases). Germline V gene data show CDR1 as GTSNPN and CDR2 as SVGIG (reference sequence). The CDR3 has 13 residues. The CDR3 DNA reads as TGTGCCTGGAGTGTACCTGGGGCCAACGTCCCGACTTTC. This encodes CAWSVPGANVPTF.

This clonotype was detected a few times. This sequence joins TRBV27 and TRBJ2-2; the match to TRBD2 covers 12 bases. Germline assignment: CDR1 MNHEY and CDR2 SMNVEV (reference sequence). This CDR3 is 16 amino acids long. The V gene end was trimmed by 6 bases and the J gene end by 7 bases; junction bases not matched to a gene: 9. CDR3 sequence: CASRTLAGGLIGELFF. The CDR3 DNA sequence: TGTGCCAGCAGGACTCTAGCGGGAGGGCTGATCGGGGAGCTGTTTTTT.

A remark on this clonotype: A single base separates this from a much larger clone, so it may be a read error. V usage is TRBV20-1 and J usage is TRBJ1-6; 11 bases line up with TRBD1. There are 15 residues in the CDR3. Germline CDR1 is DFQATT and CDR2 is SNEGSKA (reference sequence). The CDR3 nucleotides are TGCAGTGCTACCCGCATGGGACAGGGGGATTCACCCCTCAACTTT. Its protein is CSATRMGQGDSPLNF.

This clonotype was seen at least ten times. The genes are TRBV3-1 and TRBJ1-5; 9 nucleotides align to TRBD1. This CDR3 has 14 amino acids. Per the germline V gene, CDR1 is LGHDT and CDR2 is YNNKEL (reference sequence). The ends lost 4 bases at V and 6 bases at J; junction bases unmatched: 4. DNA of the CDR3: TGTGCCAGCAGCCGGGACAGGGAGACTCAGCCCCAGCATTTT. This codes for CASSRDRETQPQHF.

The J gene is TRBJ2-7, the V gene TRBV14, with TRBD1 as a possible D gene (6 bases). Trimming removed 4 bases from V and 9 bases from J, with 13 bases in between. Germline assignment: CDR1 SGHDN and CDR2 FVKESK. The CDR3 totals 12 residues. The CDR3 region is CASSPGAARQYF. The CDR3 nucleotides read TGTGCCAGCAGCCCAGGGGCAGCGAGGCAGTACTTC.

This rearrangement joins TRBV12-3 or TRBV12-4 to TRBJ2-2, with unresolved D. This CDR3 is 13 amino acids long. V lost 1 base to trimming and J lost 5 bases, with 5 bases between them. CDR3 in amino acids: CASSLEETGELFF. CDR3 nucleotide sequence: TGTGCCAGCAGTTTAGAGGAGACCGGGGAGCTGTTTTTT.